Listed below are T cell receptor beta chains from one sample, sequenced in a study of CD4 T cells in relation to SARS-CoV-2 and coronaviruses. The method was immunoSEQ multiplex PCR; TCRdb's version includes in-frame clones alone and lacks a portion of them. Here the sample spans roughly 68,000 clones, approximately 93% being singletons. The sequenced material came from naive CD4+ T cells from PBMCs. These TCRs come from a human donor in good health. CDR3s include the opening cysteine and the closing phenylalanine or tryptophan. The D gene is left open where the match is weak. Part of the rows lack a size; the others show once, few, many or a class for expanded clones.

size	D	V	J	DNA	CDR3
.	.	TRBV28	TRBJ1-1	TGTGCCAGCAGTACCGACAGTGACACTGAAGCTTTCTTT	CASSTDSDTEAFF
once	TRBD1	TRBV19	TRBJ2-7	TGTGCCAGTAGACAGGGGGGCAGAAACGAGCAGTACTTC	CASRQGGRNEQYF
.	TRBD2	TRBV4-1	TRBJ2-3	TGCGCCAGCAGCCAAGCCGCGACTAGCGGGAGAAGAATGGATACGCAGTATTTT	CASSQAATSGRRMDTQYF
.	.	TRBV6-5	TRBJ2-7	TGTGCCAGCTCCGGGCAGAACTCCTACGAGCAGTACTTC	CASSGQNSYEQYF
once	.	TRBV6-5	TRBJ2-5	TGTGCCAGCAGGACCAGGACACAGGTGGAGACCCAGTACTTC	CASRTRTQVETQYF
.	TRBD2	TRBV28	TRBJ2-3	TGTGCCAGCAGCCCAGCGGGGGGGCCAGGGGATACGCAGTATTTT	CASSPAGGPGDTQYF
once	.	TRBV18	TRBJ2-4	TGTGCCAGCTCTTTCGGGGGGCCTGGGCCTGCCAAAAACATTCAGTACTTC	CASSFGGPGPAKNIQYF
.	.	TRBV6-5	TRBJ2-1	TGTGCCAGCCTTGCGGCGGTGAGCCGCTACAATGAGCAGTTCTTC	CASLAAVSRYNEQFF
.	TRBD1	TRBV18	TRBJ1-1	TGTGCCAGCTCGGCCGGGACAGGAGCTTTCTTT	CASSAGTGAFF
.	.	TRBV14	TRBJ2-4	TGTGCCAGCAGCCTGGACGGGAGTAAAAACATTCAGTACTTC	CASSLDGSKNIQYF
.	.	TRBV9	TRBJ1-3	TGTGCCAGCAGCGTCGGGGGGAGCTCTGGAAACACCATATATTTT	CASSVGGSSGNTIYF
.	.	TRBV12-5	TRBJ2-3	TGTGCTAGTGGTTGGGGAACAGGTACGCAGTATTTT	CASGWGTGTQYF
.	TRBD1	TRBV5-6	TRBJ1-1	TGTGCCAGCAGCCCCGGTACAGGGGGCAGGAGGACTGAAGCTTTCTTT	CASSPGTGGRRTEAFF
once	.	TRBV12-3/TRBV12-4	TRBJ1-2	TGTGCCAGCAGTTTGACGACTATAGGTGGCTACACCTTC	CASSLTTIGGYTF
.	.	TRBV2	TRBJ2-1	TGTGCCAGCAGTGACTACTTCTACGGTGCTGAGCAGTTCTTC	CASSDYFYGAEQFF
.	TRBD2	TRBV11-3	TRBJ2-3	TGTGCCAGCAGCTCGGAGCGGGATGGCGTAAATACGCAGTATTTT	CASSSERDGVNTQYF
.	TRBD1	TRBV5-1	TRBJ2-1	TGCGCCAGCAGCTTGGACCCCGGGACAGGGTATTTAGGGGTCTTC	CASSLDPGTGYLGVF
.	.	TRBV7-2	TRBJ1-2	TGTGCCAGCAGCTCCAGGTCCAACTATGGCTACACCTTC	CASSSRSNYGYTF
.	TRBD1	TRBV18	TRBJ1-2	TGTGCCAGCTCACCTGGAATTGACAGGGCCTATGGCTACACCTTC	CASSPGIDRAYGYTF
.	TRBD2	TRBV28	TRBJ2-7	TGTGCCAGCTGGGAATCTAGCGGGACGTCCTACGAGCAGTACTTC	CASWESSGTSYEQYF
.	.	TRBV5-4	TRBJ1-6	TGTGCCAGCAGCTTGGAGGCCGTAAATAATTCACCCCTCCACTTT	CASSLEAVNNSPLHF
few	TRBD1	TRBV7-9	TRBJ1-5	TGTGCCAGCAGCTCCACTCGGACAGGGGAGGGCAATCAGCCCCAGCATTTT	CASSSTRTGEGNQPQHF
.	TRBD1	TRBV7-2	TRBJ2-1	TGTGCCAGCAGCCCCGCCCCCGGGACAGGGAACAATGAGCAGTTCTTC	CASSPAPGTGNNEQFF
.	.	TRBV24-1	TRBJ2-4	TGTGCCACCAGTGCCGGAAACATTCAGTACTTC	CATSAGNIQYF
.	.	TRBV27	TRBJ1-6	TGTGCCAGCGTACGCGATTCACCCCTCCACTTT	CASVRDSPLHF
.	.	TRBV12-3/TRBV12-4	TRBJ2-5	TGTGCCAGCAGTTTTCTCAGGGATGAGACCCAGTACTTC	CASSFLRDETQYF
.	.	TRBV7-3	TRBJ2-1	TGTGCCAGCAGCTTAACCAACAATGAGCAGTTCTTC	CASSLTNNEQFF
.	.	TRBV3-1/TRBV3-2	TRBJ2-7	TGTGCCAGCAGCCGAACGGGAACCTACGAGCAGTACTTC	CASSRTGTYEQYF
.	.	TRBV7-3	TRBJ1-5	TGTGCCAGCGAATGCCAGGGAAATCAGCCCCAGCATTTT	CASECQGNQPQHF
.	.	TRBV6-2/TRBV6-3	TRBJ2-3	TGTGCCAGCAGTTACTCGAGTTTGGCCGATACGCAGTATTTT	CASSYSSLADTQYF
.	.	TRBV28	TRBJ2-5	TGTGCCAGCAGTTTAATGGGGGGGCGGGGAGAGACCCAGTACTTC	CASSLMGGRGETQYF
few	TRBD1	TRBV12-5	TRBJ2-2	TGTGCTAGTGGTTTGGTACAGGGGACAGGGAGCCCCGGGGAGCTGTTTTTT	CASGLVQGTGSPGELFF
.	.	TRBV11-2	TRBJ1-6	TGTGCCAGCAGCTCCCGTTATCCCTCGGGATCCAATTCACCCCTCCACTTT	CASSSRYPSGSNSPLHF
.	TRBD2	TRBV11-1	TRBJ2-3	TGTGCCAGCAGCTTCTCGGGGGGGGCGCAGTATTTT	CASSFSGGAQYF
.	.	TRBV6-2/TRBV6-3	TRBJ2-7	TGTGCCAGCAGTGGGCGGCACTACGAGCAGTACTTC	CASSGRHYEQYF
.	.	TRBV27	TRBJ2-5	TGTGCCAGCAGTTCCTCGACCCTGGGGGAGACCCAGTACTTC	CASSSSTLGETQYF
.	TRBD1	TRBV9	TRBJ2-7	TGTGCCAGCAGCACAACCGGACAGGCCGGGTTTACCGAGCAGTACTTC	CASSTTGQAGFTEQYF